This T cell receptor beta chain was captured in a study of radiation and T cells in renal cell carcinoma. Germline V gene sequence: CDR1 SGHTA, CDR2 FQGNSA. The CDR3 spans 19 residues. The ends were cut back, 5 bases at V and 0 bases at J, with 22 bases in the middle. Method: immunoSEQ multiplex PCR; TCRdb's copy keeps in-frame clones and lacks some. The data show some 31,000 clones, with approximately 81% seen just once and 30% to 35% held by the top ten. Sample time point: blood 4 weeks post-SBRT, at nephrectomy. Treatment: 15 Gy SBRT to primary tumor, nephrectomy 4 weeks later. Serial blood draws occurred at baseline and 2 and 4 weeks post-SBRT. The tumor was a clear cell renal cell carcinoma.

The material was blood, obtained from a patient whose treatment included radiotherapy and nephrectomy. The source is a man aged 55 to 70 with renal cell carcinoma. V is TRBV7-2 and J is TRBJ2-2; D not resolved. The CDR3 nucleotides are TGTGCCAGCAGCCGCCACCCCGTCCAACTTAATCCGAACACCGGGGAGCTGTTTTTT. Translation: CASSRHPVQLNPNTGELFF.